What follows is one TCR beta chain and its context. Its antigen is as yet unknown. The CDR3 length is 18 residues. CDR1 and CDR2 (germline): SGHTS, YDEGEE. V was pared by 4 bases and J by 5 bases, with 19 bases of the junction left unmatched. The sample originates from a study of Graves' ophthalmopathy and Graves' hyperthyroidism. The study, taken as a whole, reports: Blood shared most expanded thyroid clonotypes above 0.001 frequency.

Establishment of the diagnosis relied upon clinical symptoms, serum thyroxine, TRAb, thyroid ultrasound and orbital computed tomography. Amplification of the TCR beta CDR3 regions used RNA transcripts (as template). HTBI primers served in a first-round RT-PCR, which a second-round multiplex PCR followed. TCRdb passed the multiplex PCR reads through MiXCR, listing each CDR3 protein once. The repertoire consists of roughly 1.1 million distinct CDR3 sequences, with about 40% occurring once and the leading ten covering 11%. Sequenced material: peripheral blood or thyroid tissue (not recorded which). This rearrangement joins TRBV5-8 to TRBJ2-5, with 8 bases matching TRBD1. The TCR sequence derives from an adult man with Graves' hyperthyroidism. CDR3 sequence reads: CASSNAGWAGGDGETQYF. The CDR3 DNA follows: TGTGCCAGCAGCAATGCCGGGTGGGCAGGGGGCGACGGGGAGACCCAGTACTTC.